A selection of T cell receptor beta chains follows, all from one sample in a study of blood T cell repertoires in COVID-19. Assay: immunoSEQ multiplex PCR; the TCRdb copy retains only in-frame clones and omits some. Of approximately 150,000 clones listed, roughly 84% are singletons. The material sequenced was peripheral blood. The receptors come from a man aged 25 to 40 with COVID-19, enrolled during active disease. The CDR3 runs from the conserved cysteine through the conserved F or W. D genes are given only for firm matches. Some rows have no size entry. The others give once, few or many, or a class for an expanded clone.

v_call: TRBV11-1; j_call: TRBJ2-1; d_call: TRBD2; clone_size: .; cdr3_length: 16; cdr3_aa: CASSLLAGGSANEQFF; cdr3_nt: TGTGCCAGCAGCTTACTAGCGGGAGGTTCGGCAAATGAGCAGTTCTTC
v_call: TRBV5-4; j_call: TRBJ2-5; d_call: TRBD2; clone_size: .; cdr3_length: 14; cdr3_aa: CASSAGTIQETQYF; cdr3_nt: TGTGCCAGCAGCGCCGGGACTATCCAAGAGACCCAGTACTTC
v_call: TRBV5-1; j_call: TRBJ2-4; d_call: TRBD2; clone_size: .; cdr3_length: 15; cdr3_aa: CASSRTSGRGNIQYF; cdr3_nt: TGCGCCAGCAGTAGGACTAGCGGGAGAGGAAACATTCAGTACTTC
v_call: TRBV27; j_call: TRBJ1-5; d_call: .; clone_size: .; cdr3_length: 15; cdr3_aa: CASSSGRGLNQPQHF; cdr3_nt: TGTGCCAGCAGTTCAGGGCGGGGGCTCAATCAGCCCCAGCATTTT
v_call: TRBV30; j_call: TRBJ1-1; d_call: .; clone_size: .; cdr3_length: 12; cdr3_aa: CAWSQGSTEAFF; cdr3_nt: TGTGCCTGGAGTCAGGGGAGCACTGAAGCTTTCTTT
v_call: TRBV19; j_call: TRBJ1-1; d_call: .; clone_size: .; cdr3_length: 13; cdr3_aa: CASSIGAVSEAFF; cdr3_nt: TGTGCCAGTAGTATTGGAGCCGTCTCTGAAGCTTTCTTT
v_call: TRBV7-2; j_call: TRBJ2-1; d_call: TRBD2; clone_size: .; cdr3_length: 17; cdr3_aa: CASSLYPSGSSYNEQFF; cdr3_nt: TGTGCCAGCAGCTTATATCCTAGCGGGAGCTCCTACAATGAGCAGTTCTTC
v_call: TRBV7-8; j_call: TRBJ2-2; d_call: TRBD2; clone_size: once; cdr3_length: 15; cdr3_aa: CASRATSGISGELFF; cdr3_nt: TGTGCCAGCAGAGCGACTAGCGGGATCTCCGGGGAGCTGTTTTTT
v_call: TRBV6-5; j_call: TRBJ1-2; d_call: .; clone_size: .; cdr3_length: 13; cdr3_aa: CASSRLAGYGYTF; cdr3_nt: TGTGCCAGCAGCCGACTCGCGGGTTATGGCTACACCTTC
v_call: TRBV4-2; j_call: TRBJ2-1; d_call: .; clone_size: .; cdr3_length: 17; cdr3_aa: CASSQDLAEPTYNEQFF; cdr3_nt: TGTGCCAGCAGCCAAGATCTTGCGGAACCCACCTACAATGAGCAGTTCTTC
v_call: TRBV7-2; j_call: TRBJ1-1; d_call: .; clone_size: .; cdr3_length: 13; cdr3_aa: CASSSQPNTEAFF; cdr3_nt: TGTGCCAGCAGCTCACAACCAAACACTGAAGCTTTCTTT
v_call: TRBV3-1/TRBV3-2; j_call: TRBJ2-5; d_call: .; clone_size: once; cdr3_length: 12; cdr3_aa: CASSQVKETQYF; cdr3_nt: TGTGCCAGCAGCCAAGTTAAAGAGACCCAGTACTTC
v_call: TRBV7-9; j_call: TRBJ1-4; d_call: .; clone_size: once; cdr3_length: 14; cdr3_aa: CASSTGSTNEKLFF; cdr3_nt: TGTGCCAGCAGCACAGGGTCAACTAATGAAAAACTGTTTTTT
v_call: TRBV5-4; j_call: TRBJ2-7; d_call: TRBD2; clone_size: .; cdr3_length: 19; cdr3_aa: CASSLGVGTSAGASYEQYF; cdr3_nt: TGTGCCAGCAGCTTGGGTGTTGGGACTAGCGCTGGGGCCTCCTACGAGCAGTACTTC
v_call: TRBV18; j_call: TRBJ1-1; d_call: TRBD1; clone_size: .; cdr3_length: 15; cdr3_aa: CASSVGQGSNSEAFF; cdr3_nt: TGTGCCAGCTCAGTTGGACAGGGCTCCAATTCTGAAGCTTTCTTT
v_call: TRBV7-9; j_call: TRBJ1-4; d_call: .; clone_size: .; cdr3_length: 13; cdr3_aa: CASSKQGNEKLFF; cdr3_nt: TGTGCCAGCAGCAAACAGGGCAATGAAAAACTGTTTTTT
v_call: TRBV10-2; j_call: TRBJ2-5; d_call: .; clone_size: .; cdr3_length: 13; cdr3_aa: CASSGQPQETQYF; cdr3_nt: TGCGCCAGCAGTGGACAGCCCCAAGAGACCCAGTACTTC
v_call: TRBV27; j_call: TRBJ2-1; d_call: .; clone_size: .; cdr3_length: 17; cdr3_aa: CASSFKGERVPYNEQFF; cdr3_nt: TGTGCCAGCAGTTTTAAGGGGGAGAGGGTCCCCTACAATGAGCAGTTCTTC
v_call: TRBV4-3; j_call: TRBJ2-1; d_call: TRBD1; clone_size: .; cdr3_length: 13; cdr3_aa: CASSQALTGAAVF; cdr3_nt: TGCGCCAGCAGCCAAGCCCTGACAGGGGCCGCGGTCTTC
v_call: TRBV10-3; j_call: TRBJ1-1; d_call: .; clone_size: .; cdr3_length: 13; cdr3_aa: CAIGGGRNTEAFF; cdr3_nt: TGTGCCATCGGGGGGGGGAGAAACACTGAAGCTTTCTTT
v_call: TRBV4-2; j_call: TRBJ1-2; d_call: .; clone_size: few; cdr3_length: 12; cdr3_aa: CASSQDSRGYTF; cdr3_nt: TGTGCCAGCAGCCAAGATAGCAGAGGCTACACCTTC
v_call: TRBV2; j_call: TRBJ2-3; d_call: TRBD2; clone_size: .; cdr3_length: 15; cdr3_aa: CASSSLAGGGDTQYF; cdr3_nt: TGTGCCAGCAGTTCTCTAGCGGGAGGCGGAGATACGCAGTATTTT
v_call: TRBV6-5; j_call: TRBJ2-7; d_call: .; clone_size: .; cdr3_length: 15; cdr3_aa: CASRRRDSGVHEQCF; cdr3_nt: TGTGCCAGCAGACGTCGGGACTCAGGAGTCCACGAGCAGTGCTTC
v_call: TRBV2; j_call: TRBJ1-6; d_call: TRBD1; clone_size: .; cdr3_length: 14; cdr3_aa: CAVTRDSRNSPLHF; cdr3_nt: TGTGCCGTAACTCGGGACAGCCGGAATTCACCCCTCCACTTT
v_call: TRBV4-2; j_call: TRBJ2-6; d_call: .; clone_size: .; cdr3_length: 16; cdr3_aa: CASSQRTFSGANVLTF; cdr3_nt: TGTGCCAGCAGCCAACGTACATTCTCTGGGGCCAACGTCCTGACTTTC
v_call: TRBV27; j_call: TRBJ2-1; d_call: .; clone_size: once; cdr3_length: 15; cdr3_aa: CASGTSWEEGNEQFF; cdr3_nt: TGTGCCAGCGGAACTAGCTGGGAGGAGGGCAATGAGCAGTTCTTC
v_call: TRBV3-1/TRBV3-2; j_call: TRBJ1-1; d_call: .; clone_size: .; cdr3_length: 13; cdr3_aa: CASSQIGVTEAFF; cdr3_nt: TGTGCCAGCAGCCAGATAGGGGTAACTGAAGCTTTCTTT
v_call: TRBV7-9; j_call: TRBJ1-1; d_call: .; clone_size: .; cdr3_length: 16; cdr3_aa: CASSPRRQAFYTEAFF; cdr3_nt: TGTGCCAGCAGCCCCCGGAGACAGGCATTTTACACTGAAGCTTTCTTT
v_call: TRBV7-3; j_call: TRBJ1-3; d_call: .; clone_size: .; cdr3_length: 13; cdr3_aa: CASSKGGGNTIYF; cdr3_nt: TGTGCCAGCAGCAAGGGAGGGGGAAACACCATATATTTT
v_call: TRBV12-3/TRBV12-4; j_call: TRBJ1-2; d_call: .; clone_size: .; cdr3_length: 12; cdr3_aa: CASSPSEGRHTF; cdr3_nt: TGTGCCAGCAGTCCATCAGAGGGGAGGCACACCTTC
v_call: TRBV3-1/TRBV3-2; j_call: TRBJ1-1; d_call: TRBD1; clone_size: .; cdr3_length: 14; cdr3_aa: CASSHGGQGAEAFF; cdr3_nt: TGTGCCAGCAGCCATGGAGGACAGGGGGCTGAAGCTTTCTTT
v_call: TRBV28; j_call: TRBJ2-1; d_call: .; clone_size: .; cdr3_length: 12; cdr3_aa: CASSHKTSFEFF; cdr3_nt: TGTGCCAGCAGCCATAAGACTAGTTTTGAGTTCTTC
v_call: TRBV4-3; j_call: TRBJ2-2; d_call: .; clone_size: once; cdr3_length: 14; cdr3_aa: CASSHFPRTGELFF; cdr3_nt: TGCGCCAGCAGCCACTTTCCTAGGACCGGGGAGCTGTTTTTT
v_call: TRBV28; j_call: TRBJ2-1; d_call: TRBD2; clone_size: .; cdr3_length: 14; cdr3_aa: CASAMTSGRGEQFF; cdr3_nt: TGTGCCAGCGCAATGACTAGCGGGAGAGGTGAGCAGTTCTTC
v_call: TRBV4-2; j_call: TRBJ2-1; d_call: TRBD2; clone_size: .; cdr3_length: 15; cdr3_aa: CASSAASGNYNEQFF; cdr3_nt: TGTGCCAGCAGCGCCGCTAGCGGGAACTACAATGAGCAGTTCTTC
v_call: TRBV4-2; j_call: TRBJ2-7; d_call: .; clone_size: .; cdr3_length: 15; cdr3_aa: CASSQVGGRSDEQYF; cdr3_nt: TGTGCCAGCAGCCAAGTGGGGGGACGATCGGACGAGCAGTACTTC
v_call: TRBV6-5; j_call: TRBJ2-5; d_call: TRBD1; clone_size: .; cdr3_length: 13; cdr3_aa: CASRTTGAGTQYF; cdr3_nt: TGTGCCAGCAGGACTACAGGGGCCGGGACCCAGTACTTC
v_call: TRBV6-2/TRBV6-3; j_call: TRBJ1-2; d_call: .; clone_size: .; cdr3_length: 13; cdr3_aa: CASSYAQIYGYTF; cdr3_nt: TGTGCCAGCAGTTACGCCCAGATCTATGGCTACACCTTC
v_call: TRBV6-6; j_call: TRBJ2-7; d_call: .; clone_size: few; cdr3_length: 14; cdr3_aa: CATRNPRGTYEQYF; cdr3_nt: TGTGCCACCAGAAACCCTCGGGGGACCTACGAGCAGTACTTC
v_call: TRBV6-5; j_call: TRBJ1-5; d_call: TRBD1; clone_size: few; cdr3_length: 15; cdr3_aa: CASSPLGGTRGAQHF; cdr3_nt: TGTGCCAGCAGTCCCCTTGGTGGGACCAGGGGGGCCCAGCATTTT
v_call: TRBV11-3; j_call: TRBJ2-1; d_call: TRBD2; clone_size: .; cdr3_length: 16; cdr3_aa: CASSARLASSYNEQFF; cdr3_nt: TGTGCCAGCAGCGCTCGACTAGCCAGCTCCTACAATGAGCAGTTCTTC
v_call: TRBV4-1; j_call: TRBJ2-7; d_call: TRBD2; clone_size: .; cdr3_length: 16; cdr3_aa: CASSQVVAGGSGEQYF; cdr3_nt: TGCGCCAGCAGCCAAGTGGTGGCGGGAGGGTCCGGCGAGCAGTACTTC
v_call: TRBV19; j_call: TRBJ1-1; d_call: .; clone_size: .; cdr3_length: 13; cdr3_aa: CASTWGGGTEAFF; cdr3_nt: TGTGCCAGTACCTGGGGAGGTGGCACTGAAGCTTTCTTT
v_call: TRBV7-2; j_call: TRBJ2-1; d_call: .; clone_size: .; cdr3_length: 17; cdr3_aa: CASRTGWGTSPYNEQFF; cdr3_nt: TGTGCCAGCAGAACGGGATGGGGGACAAGCCCCTACAATGAGCAGTTCTTC
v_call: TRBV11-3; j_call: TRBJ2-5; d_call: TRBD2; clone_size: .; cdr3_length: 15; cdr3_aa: CASSLGQRGQETQYF; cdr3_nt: TGTGCCAGCAGCTTAGGACAGCGGGGGCAAGAGACCCAGTACTTC
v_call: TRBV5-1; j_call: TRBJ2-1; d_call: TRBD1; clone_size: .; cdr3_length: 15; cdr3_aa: CASSLRTAGGDEQFF; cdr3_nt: TGCGCCAGCAGCTTGAGGACCGCAGGGGGCGATGAGCAGTTCTTC